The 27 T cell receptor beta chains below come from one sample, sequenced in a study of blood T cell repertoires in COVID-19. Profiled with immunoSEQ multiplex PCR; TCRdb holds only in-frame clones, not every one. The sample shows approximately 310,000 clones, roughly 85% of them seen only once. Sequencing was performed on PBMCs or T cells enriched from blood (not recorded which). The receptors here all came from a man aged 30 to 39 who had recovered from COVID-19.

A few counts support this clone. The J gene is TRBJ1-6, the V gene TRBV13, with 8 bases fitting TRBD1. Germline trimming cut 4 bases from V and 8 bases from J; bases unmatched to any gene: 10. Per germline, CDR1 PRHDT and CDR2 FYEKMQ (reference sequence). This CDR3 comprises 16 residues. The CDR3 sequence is CASSSLNRGYYSPLHF. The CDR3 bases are TGTGCCAGCAGCTCCCTAAACAGGGGGTATTATTCACCCCTCCACTTT.

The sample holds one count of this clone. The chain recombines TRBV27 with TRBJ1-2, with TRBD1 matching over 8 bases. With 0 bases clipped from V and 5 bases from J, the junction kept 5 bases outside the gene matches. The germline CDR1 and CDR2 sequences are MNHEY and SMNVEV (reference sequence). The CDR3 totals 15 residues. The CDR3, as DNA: TGTGCCAGCAGTTTATCGGACAGGGCAGGGTATGGCTACACCTTC. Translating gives CASSLSDRAGYGYTF.

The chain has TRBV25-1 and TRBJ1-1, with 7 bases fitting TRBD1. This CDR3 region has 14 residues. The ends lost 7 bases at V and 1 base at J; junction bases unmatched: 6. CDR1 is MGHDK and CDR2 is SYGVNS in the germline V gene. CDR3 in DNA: TGTGCCAGCACCACAACAGGGGCGAACACTGAAGCTTTCTTT. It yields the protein CASTTTGANTEAFF.

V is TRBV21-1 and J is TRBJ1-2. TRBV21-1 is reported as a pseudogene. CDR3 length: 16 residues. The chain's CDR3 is CASSRCGGRPLYGYTF. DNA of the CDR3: TGTGCCAGCAGCCGCTGCGGAGGGCGCCCCCTCTATGGCTACACCTTC.

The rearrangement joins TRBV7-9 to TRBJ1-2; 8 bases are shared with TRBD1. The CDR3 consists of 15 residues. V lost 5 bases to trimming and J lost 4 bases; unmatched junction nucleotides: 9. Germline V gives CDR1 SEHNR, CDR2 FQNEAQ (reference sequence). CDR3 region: CASSPIAGTGYGYTF. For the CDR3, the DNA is TGTGCCAGCAGCCCTATAGCAGGGACAGGCTATGGCTACACCTTC.

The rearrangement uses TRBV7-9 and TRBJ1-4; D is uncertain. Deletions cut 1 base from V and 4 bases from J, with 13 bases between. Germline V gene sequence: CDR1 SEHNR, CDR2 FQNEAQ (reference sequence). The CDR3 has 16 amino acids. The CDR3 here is CASSLVLRVNNEKLFF. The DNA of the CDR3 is TGTGCCAGCAGCTTAGTACTGAGAGTCAATAATGAAAAACTGTTTTTT. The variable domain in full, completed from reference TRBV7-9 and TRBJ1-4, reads DTGVSQNPRHKITKRGQNVTFRCDPISEHNRLYWYRQTLGQGPEFLTYFQNEAQLEKSRLLSDRFSAERPKGSFSTLEIQRTEQGDSAMYLCASSLVLRVNNEKLFFGSGTQLSVL.

Here the CDR3 reads CASSLGRTGVGEKLFF. The CDR3 coding sequence is TGTGCCAGCAGCTTAGGCAGGACAGGGGTAGGGGAAAAACTGTTTTTT. The chain joins TRBV7-2 to TRBJ1-4, with 9 bases that match TRBD1. Trimming removed 1 base from V and 8 bases from J; junction bases left unmatched: 8. The V gene's germline CDR1 is SGHTA and CDR2 FQGNSA. This CDR3 has 16 residues.

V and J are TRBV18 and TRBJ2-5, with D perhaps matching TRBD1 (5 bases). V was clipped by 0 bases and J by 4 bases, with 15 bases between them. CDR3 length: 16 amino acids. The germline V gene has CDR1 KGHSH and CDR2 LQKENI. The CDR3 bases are TGTGCCAGCTCACCACCTGTGGGGCCCAAGGGAGAGACCCAGTACTTC. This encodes CASSPPVGPKGETQYF.

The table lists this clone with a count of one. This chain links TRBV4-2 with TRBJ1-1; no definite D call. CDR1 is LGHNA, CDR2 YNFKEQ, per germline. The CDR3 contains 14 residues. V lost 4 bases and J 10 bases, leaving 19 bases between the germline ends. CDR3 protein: CASSLGYGSPGAFF. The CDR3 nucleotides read TGTGCCAGCAGCCTCGGATATGGGAGTCCAGGAGCTTTCTTT.

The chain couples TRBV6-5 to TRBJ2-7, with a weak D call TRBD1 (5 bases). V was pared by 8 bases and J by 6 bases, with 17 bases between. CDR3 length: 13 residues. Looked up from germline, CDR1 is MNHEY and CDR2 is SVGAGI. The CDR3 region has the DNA TGTGCCAGCCAGACAGACGCAAGGGGCGAGCAGTACTTC. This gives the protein CASQTDARGEQYF.

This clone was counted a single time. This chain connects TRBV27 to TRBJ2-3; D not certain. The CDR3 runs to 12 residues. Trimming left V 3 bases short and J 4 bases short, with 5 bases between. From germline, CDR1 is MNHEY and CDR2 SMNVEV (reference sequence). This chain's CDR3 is CASSFNSDTQYF. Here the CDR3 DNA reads TGTGCCAGCAGTTTTAATTCAGATACGCAGTATTTT.

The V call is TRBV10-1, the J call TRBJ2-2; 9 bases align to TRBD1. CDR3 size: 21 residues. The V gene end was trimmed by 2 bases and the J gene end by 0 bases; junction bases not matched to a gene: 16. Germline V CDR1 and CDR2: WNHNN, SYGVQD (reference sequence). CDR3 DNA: TGCGCCAGCAGTGAGGGAAGACAGGGGGTTAATTTCGGCGCGAACACCGGGGAGCTGTTTTTT. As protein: CASSEGRQGVNFGANTGELFF.

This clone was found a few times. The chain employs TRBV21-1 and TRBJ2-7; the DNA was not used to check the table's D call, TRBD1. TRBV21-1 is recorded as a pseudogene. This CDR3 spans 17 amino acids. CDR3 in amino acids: CASSKEDRLSSSYEQYF. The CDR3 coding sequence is TGTGCCAGCAGCAAAGAGGACAGACTCTCGTCATCCTACGAGCAGTACTTC.

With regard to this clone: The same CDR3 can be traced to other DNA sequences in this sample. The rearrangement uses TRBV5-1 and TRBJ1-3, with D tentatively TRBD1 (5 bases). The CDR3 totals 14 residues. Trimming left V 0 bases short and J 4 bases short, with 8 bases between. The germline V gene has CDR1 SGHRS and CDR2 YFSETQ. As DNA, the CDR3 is TGCGCCAGCAGCTTGGGCCAGGGAGGAAACACCATATATTTT. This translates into CASSLGQGGNTIYF.

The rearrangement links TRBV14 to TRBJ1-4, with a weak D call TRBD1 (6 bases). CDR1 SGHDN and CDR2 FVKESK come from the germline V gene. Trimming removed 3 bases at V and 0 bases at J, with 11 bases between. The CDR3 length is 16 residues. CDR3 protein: CASSQMDSSTNEKLFF. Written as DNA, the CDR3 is TGTGCCAGCAGCCAGATGGACAGCTCAACTAATGAAAAACTGTTTTTT.

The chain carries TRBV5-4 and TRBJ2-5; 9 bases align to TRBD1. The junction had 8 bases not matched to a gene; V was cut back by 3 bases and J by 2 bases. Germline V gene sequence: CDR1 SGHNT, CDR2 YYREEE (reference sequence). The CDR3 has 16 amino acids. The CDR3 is CASSWAPGTGQETQYF. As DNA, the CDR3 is TGTGCCAGCAGCTGGGCCCCCGGGACAGGGCAAGAGACCCAGTACTTC.

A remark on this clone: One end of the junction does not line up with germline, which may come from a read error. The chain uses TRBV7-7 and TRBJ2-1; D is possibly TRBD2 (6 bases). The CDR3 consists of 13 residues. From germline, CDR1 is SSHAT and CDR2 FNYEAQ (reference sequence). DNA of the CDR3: TGTGCTAGCAGCAACGGGGGTTTTGGTGAGCAGTTCTTC. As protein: CASSNGGFGEQFF.

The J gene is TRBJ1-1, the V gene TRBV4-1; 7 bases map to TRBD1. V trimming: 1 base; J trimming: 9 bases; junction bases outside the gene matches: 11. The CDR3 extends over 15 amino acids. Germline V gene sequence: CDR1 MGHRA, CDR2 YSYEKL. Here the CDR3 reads CASSQVWDREAQAFF. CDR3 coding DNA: TGCGCCAGCAGCCAAGTCTGGGACAGAGAGGCCCAAGCTTTCTTT.

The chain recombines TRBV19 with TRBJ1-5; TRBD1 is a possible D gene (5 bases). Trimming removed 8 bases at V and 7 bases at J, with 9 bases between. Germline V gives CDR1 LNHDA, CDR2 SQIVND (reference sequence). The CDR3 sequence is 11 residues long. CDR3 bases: TGTGCCAGTGGGGGGAGGCAGCCCCAGCATTTT. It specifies CASGGRQPQHF.

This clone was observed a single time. CDR3 bases: TGCGCCAGCAGCTACCCCGGACTCAACTATGGCTACACCTTC. Translating it yields CASSYPGLNYGYTF. The chain is built from TRBV5-1 and TRBJ1-2; D gene unclear. Germline lookup yields CDR1 SGHRS and CDR2 YFSETQ. V was clipped by 3 bases and J by 2 bases, with 11 bases between them. The CDR3 is made up of 14 amino acids.

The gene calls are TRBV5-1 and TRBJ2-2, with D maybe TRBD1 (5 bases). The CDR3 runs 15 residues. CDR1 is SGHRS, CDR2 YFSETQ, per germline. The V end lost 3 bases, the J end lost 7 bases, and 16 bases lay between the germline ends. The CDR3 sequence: CASSSETATIGELFF. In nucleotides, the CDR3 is TGCGCCAGCAGCTCCGAGACAGCGACGATCGGGGAGCTGTTTTTT.

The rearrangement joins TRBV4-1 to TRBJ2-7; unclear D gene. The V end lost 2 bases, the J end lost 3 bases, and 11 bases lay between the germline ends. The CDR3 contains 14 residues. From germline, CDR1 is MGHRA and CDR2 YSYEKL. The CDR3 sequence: CASSQLAQDYEQYF. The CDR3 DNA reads TGCGCCAGCAGCCAACTGGCGCAGGACTACGAGCAGTACTTC.

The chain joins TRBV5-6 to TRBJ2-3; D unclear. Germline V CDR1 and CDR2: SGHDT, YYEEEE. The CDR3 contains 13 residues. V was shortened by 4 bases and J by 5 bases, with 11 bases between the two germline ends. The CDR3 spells CASSPPGRDTQYF. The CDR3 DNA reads TGTGCCAGCAGCCCCCCTGGCAGAGATACGCAGTATTTT.

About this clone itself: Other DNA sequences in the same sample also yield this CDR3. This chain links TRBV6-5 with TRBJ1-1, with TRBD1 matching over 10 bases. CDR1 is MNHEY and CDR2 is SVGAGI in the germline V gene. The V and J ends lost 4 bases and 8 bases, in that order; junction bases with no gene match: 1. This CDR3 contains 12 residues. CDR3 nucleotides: TGTGCCAGCAGTTCGACAGGGGGCGAAGCTTTCTTT. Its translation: CASSSTGGEAFF.

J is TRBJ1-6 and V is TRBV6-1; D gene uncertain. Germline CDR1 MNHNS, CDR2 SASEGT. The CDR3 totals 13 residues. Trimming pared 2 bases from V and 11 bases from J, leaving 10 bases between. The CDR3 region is CASSELGVAPLHF. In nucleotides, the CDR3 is TGTGCCAGCAGTGAACTGGGAGTGGCACCCCTCCACTTT.

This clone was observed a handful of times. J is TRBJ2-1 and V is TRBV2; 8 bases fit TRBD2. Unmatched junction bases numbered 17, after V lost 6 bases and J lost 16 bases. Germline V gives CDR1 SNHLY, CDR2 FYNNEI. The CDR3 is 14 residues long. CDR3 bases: TGTGCCAGCAGCCTCCGGGGGGGGCTTCTTTGGGGTTTCTTC. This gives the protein CASSLRGGLLWGFF.

The CDR3 loop is CASSWDRMNTEAFF. In nucleotides, the CDR3 is TGTGCCAGCAGTTGGGACAGGATGAACACTGAAGCTTTCTTT. The rearrangement links TRBV6-6 to TRBJ1-1; 8 positions match TRBD1. The germline V gene encodes CDR1 MNHNY and CDR2 SVGAGI (reference sequence). Trimming removed 4 bases from V and 0 bases from J; junction bases left unmatched: 1. The CDR3 has 14 residues.